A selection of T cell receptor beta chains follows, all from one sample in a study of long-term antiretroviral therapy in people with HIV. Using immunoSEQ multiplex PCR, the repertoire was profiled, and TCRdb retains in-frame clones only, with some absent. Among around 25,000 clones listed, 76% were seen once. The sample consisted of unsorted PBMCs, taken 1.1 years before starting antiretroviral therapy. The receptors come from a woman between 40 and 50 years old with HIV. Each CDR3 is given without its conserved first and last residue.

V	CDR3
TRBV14	ASSQGAEQY
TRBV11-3	ASSPDRSNEKLF
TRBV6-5	ASSYPMAEAF
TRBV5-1	ASSLYGEETQY
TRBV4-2	ASSQISQGTGELF
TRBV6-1	ASNPGNQPQH
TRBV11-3	ASSQRAGGFQETQY
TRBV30	AWSQKAGFYEQY
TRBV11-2	ASSPGQETQY
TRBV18	ASSLSISYNEQF
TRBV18	ASSPSGGRETQY
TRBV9	ASSANRDTEAF
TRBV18	ASSLNGDGEKLF
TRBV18	ASSSTSADTQY
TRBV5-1	ASSLGGSGGYT
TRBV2	ASMIAWGSNEQF
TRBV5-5	ASSPLPYNEQF
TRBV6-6	ASRGTESSPLH
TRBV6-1	ASNPLAGGYNEQF
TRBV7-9	ASRGSINSPLH
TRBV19	ASSISRVGNQPQH
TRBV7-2	ASSPRAGETQY
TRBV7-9	ASSLEVGGDTEAF
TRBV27	ASSGGFGTGLGRLF
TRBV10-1	ASSEIAGGLTDTQY
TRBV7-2	ASSLAGTASANYGYT
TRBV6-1	ASSSPGNQPQH
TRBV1	TSSQDQRERRF
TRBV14	ASSQGSGGYT
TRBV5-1	ASSLEGLPEAF
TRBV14	ASRRRANEKLF
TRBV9	ASSLLTQGEQY
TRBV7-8	ASSSQFGADTQY
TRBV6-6	ASTWIKGNYGYT
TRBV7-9	ASSPLPRVRSVYEQY
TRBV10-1	ASSATTNTGELF
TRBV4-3	ASSQDTRFYTMNTEAF
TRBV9	ASSVGQVNSPLH
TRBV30	AWSVREDQPQH
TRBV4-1	ASSQDFLSNQPQH
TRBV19	ASSISGGATWGMDYGYT
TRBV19	ASSMGWDEFYNEQF
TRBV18	ASSAPGALSNEQF
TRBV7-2	ASSRASGTGGQY
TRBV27	ASSLGPRGGRINYEQY
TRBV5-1	ASRETGLMNTEAF
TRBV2	ASKPFGGNQETQY
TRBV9	ASSVTSGGPDTQY
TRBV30	AWSHTPRTGALTDTQY
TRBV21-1	ASRSQGDGIQSYNEQF
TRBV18	ASSTTSGGTYEQY
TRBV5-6	ASSLDRRDGYT
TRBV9	ASSATGTGDYGYT
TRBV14	ASSQLGPRREGLIVQY